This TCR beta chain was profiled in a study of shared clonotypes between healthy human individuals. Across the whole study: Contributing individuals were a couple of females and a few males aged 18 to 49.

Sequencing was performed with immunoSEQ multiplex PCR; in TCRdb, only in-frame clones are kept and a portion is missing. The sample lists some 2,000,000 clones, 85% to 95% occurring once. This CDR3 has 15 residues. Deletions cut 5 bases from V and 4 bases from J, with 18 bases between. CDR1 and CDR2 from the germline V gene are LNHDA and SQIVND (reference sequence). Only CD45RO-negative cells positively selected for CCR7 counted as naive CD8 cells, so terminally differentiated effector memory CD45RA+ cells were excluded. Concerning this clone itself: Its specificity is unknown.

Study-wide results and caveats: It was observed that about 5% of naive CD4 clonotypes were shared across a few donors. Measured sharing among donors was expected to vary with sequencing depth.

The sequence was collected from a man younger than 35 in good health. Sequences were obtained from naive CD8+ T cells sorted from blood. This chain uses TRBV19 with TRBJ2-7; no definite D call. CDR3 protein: CASSPLLGFVYEQYF. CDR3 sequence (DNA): TGTGCCAGTAGTCCCCTCCTGGGCTTTGTATACGAGCAGTACTTC.